The 9 T cell receptor beta chains given below trace back to one sample, sequenced in a study of human T cells and chemical hapten exposure. The time point is: patch test 1, 2 weeks after DPC sensitization. Sample treatment: therapeutic diphenylcyclopropenone sensitization with weekly scalp DPC. TCRdb reprocessed the RACE reads via MiXCR and lists one record per CDR3 protein. The sample includes approximately 90,000 distinct CDR3 sequences, roughly 12% seen only once; the top ten take approximately 2%. The material sequenced was whole blood, taken in connection with sensitization to the hapten diphenylcyclopropenone (DPC). The receptor source for this set is a middle-aged woman with alopecia areata. Some clones in this sample may be carry-over from other donors' samples.

The sample holds many counts of this clonotype. The chain recombines TRBV18 with TRBJ2-2, with a tentative D call TRBD2 (6 bases). V gave up 0 bases and J gave up 5 bases, with 19 bases separating them. The CDR3 is 18 residues long. Germline V gene sequence: CDR1 KGHSH, CDR2 LQKENI. CDR3 in amino acids: CASSPPGGAATRTGELFF. The CDR3 DNA reads TGTGCCAGCTCACCACCGGGCGGGGCGGCAACGAGGACCGGGGAGCTGTTTTTT. The whole variable domain, filled in from reference TRBV18 and TRBJ2-2, reads NAGVMQNPRHLVRRRGQEARLRCSPMKGHSHVYWYRQLPEEGLKFMVYLQKENIIDESGMPKERFSAEFPKEGPSILRIQQVVRGDSAAYFCASSPPGGAATRTGELFFGEGSRLTVL.

This clonotype was seen more than once but under ten times. The chain combines TRBV7-2 with TRBJ2-7; D gene unclear. V shed 2 bases and J shed 2 bases, with 13 bases lying between them. Germline CDR1 is SGHTA and CDR2 is FQGNSA. This CDR3 contains 15 residues. CDR3 coding DNA: TGTGCCAGCAGCTTAAACTCACTCGGCGCCTACGAGCAGTACTTC. Amino acid sequence: CASSLNSLGAYEQYF. The whole variable domain, remainder taken from reference TRBV7-2 and TRBJ2-7, is GAGVSQSPSNKVTEKGKDVELRCDPISGHTALYWYRQSLGQGLEFLIYFQGNSAPDKSGLPSDRFSAERTGGSVSTLTIQRTQQEDSAVYLCASSLNSLGAYEQYFGPGTRLTVT.

This clonotype was counted only a few times. The chain has TRBV14 and TRBJ2-3, with TRBD2 matching 9 bases. Germline trimming cut 5 bases from V and 6 bases from J; bases unmatched to any gene: 9. Germline values: CDR1 SGHDN, CDR2 FVKESK. CDR3 length: 15 residues. Written as DNA, the CDR3 is TGTGCCAGCAGCTCCAGTAGCGGGAGATCCGATACGCAGTATTTT. It codes for CASSSSSGRSDTQYF.

This clonotype came up a few times. The gene calls are TRBV5-1 and TRBJ2-7, with 8 nucleotides matching TRBD2. Germline V gene sequence: CDR1 SGHRS, CDR2 YFSETQ. V shed 1 base and J 0 bases; nucleotides not matched to a gene: 3. This CDR3 spans 15 amino acids. The CDR3 DNA follows: TGCGCCAGCAGCTTGCTAGCGGGCTACTCCTACGAGCAGTACTTC. Translation: CASSLLAGYSYEQYF.

This clonotype came up many times. This chain uses TRBV7-9 with TRBJ2-7; D is possibly TRBD2 (6 bases). Germline CDR1 reads SEHNR; CDR2 reads FQNEAQ (reference sequence). V was pared by 4 bases and J by 2 bases, with 12 bases between. The CDR3 sequence is 14 residues long. The CDR3 nucleotides are TGTGCCAGCAGCTCCTCGGGACTCACCTACGAGCAGTACTTC. Amino acids: CASSSSGLTYEQYF.

This clonotype was recorded at least ten times. This chain joins TRBV24-1 and TRBJ2-2; 13 bases are a match to TRBD2. This CDR3 contains 14 residues. Germline V CDR1 and CDR2: KGHDR, SFDVKD. J lost 5 bases, V lost 7 bases, and 0 bases had no gene match. The CDR3, as DNA: TGTGCCACCAGACTAGCGGGAGGGACCGGGGAGCTGTTTTTT. Its protein is CATRLAGGTGELFF.

This clonotype came up a few times. This chain connects TRBV11-1 to TRBJ1-1, with a tentative D call TRBD1 (6 bases). This CDR3 has 15 residues. Germline V CDR1 and CDR2: SGHAT, FQDESV (reference sequence). V shed 5 bases and J shed 0 bases, with 13 bases lying between them. DNA for the CDR3: TGTGCCAGCAGCCCCCAGGGGAACATGAACACTGAAGCTTTCTTT. It yields the protein CASSPQGNMNTEAFF.

This clonotype was detected ten times or more. V is TRBV5-1 and J is TRBJ2-3; D unresolved. Germline CDR1 SGHRS, CDR2 YFSETQ. This CDR3 has 16 amino acids. V lost 0 bases, J lost 3 bases, and 14 bases lay in between. CDR3 protein: CASSLGYQPRTDTQYF. The CDR3 DNA reads as TGCGCCAGCAGCTTGGGCTACCAGCCCCGGACAGATACGCAGTATTTT.

This clonotype appeared a few times. The gene calls are TRBV19 and TRBJ2-3; possibly TRBD1 for D (6 bases). This CDR3 has 14 residues. Per germline, CDR1 LNHDA and CDR2 SQIVND (reference sequence). V was pared by 7 bases and J by 4 bases, with 15 bases between. CDR3 bases: TGTGCCAGTAACCGCAGGGGAAGGTCAGATACGCAGTATTTT. This encodes CASNRRGRSDTQYF.